This T cell receptor (beta chain) was identified in a study of T cells in Graves' hyperthyroidism and ophthalmopathy. Study-level information: Blood was drawn when the patient was first diagnosed and still untreated.

This clonotype was seen a handful of times. Antigen specificity is unknown. Germline CDR1 is MNHEY and CDR2 is SVGEGT. The J segment lost 1 base and the V segment lost 0 bases, leaving 5 bases of the junction unmatched. There are 17 residues in the CDR3. Points from the study as a whole: In the blood, most expanded thyroid clonotypes above 0.001 appeared as well.

Diagnosis relied on clinical symptoms, serum thyroxine and TRAb, thyroid ultrasound and orbital computed tomography. RNA transcripts provided the source from which TCR beta CDR3 regions were amplified. The HTBI primer set was used in a first-round RT-PCR of the TCR CDR3. TCRdb reprocessed the multiplex PCR reads via MiXCR and lists one record per CDR3 protein. Here the sample spans 600,000 to 650,000 distinct CDR3 sequences, 15% to 20% being singletons. The rearrangement links TRBV6-2 or TRBV6-3 to TRBJ2-2; 7 nucleotides match TRBD2. Specimen: blood. This sequence was found in a woman aged 25 to 39 with Graves' hyperthyroidism. For the CDR3, the DNA is TGTGCCAGCAGTTACTCCAGGACTAGGGGGAACACCGGGGAGCTGTTTTTT. Its protein is CASSYSRTRGNTGELFF.